Each of the 24 T cell receptor beta chains below was sequenced from the same sample in a study of blood T cells in healthy people across ages. Through a sample-barcoded 5' primer and a J-beta primer mix, a second PCR was run for roughly 6 to 12 cycles. TCRdb passed the 5' RACE reads through MiXCR, listing each CDR3 protein once. This table has around 1,000,000 distinct CDR3 sequences, roughly a quarter appearing once. The same data also contributed to another study, on T cells of mothers and their children.

Material: blood. All receptors come from a girl aged 2 to 9 in good health.

A single count supports this clonotype. V usage is TRBV5-1 and J usage is TRBJ2-7; 13 bases are shared with TRBD2. V shed 8 bases, J shed 6 bases, and the junction held 5 bases outside the gene matches. CDR3 length equals 13 residues. Germline CDR1 SGHRS, CDR2 YFSETQ. The CDR3 sequence is CASGLAGASEQYF. The DNA of the CDR3 is TGCGCCAGTGGACTAGCGGGAGCATCCGAGCAGTACTTC.

The chain uses TRBV29-1 and TRBJ1-1; D is ambiguous. Germline V CDR1 and CDR2: SQVTM, ANQGSEA. The CDR3 is 11 amino acids. V lost 7 bases and J lost 9, with 15 bases in between. The CDR3 DNA sequence: TGCAGCGCCACCGAGGGAACCCAAGCTTTCTTT. Its translation is CSATEGTQAFF.

The chain carries TRBV11-2 and TRBJ2-6; D tentatively fits TRBD1 or TRBD2 (7 bases each). Trimming took 5 bases from V and 4 from J, leaving 18 bases between them. The CDR3 contains 17 residues. CDR1 SGHAT and CDR2 FQNNGV come from the germline V gene. CDR3 DNA: TGTGCCAGCAGCCCGGGGGAGGGGGCAAGAGGGGCCAACGTCCTGACTTTC. It specifies CASSPGEGARGANVLTF.

This sequence joins TRBV3-1 and TRBJ2-3, with TRBD2 identical over 8 bases. The V gene's germline CDR1 is LGHDT and CDR2 YNNKEL (reference sequence). This CDR3 contains 16 residues. The junction had 5 bases not matched to a gene; V was cut back by 1 base and J by 2 bases. CDR3: CASSQGSGGVTDTQYF. The CDR3 DNA reads as TGTGCCAGCAGCCAAGGGTCGGGGGGGGTCACAGATACGCAGTATTTT.

V usage is TRBV20-1 and J usage is TRBJ2-2, with 7 bases matching TRBD1. CDR3 length equals 14 residues. V gave up 5 bases and J gave up 0 bases; unmatched junction bases: 3. The germline V gene has CDR1 DFQATT and CDR2 SNEGSKA (reference sequence). The CDR3 coding sequence is TGCAGTGCTTGGACAGGACCGAACACCGGGGAGCTGTTTTTT. Translation: CSAWTGPNTGELFF.

The V gene is TRBV29-1, the J gene TRBJ2-7, with 10 nucleotides matching TRBD1. The CDR3 contains 13 residues. Germline V lookup: CDR1 SQVTM, CDR2 ANQGSEA. J gave up 4 bases and V 6 bases, and 6 bases lay outside the gene matches. The CDR3 sequence: CSVLTGGEYEQYF. In nucleotides, the CDR3 is TGCAGCGTCCTGACAGGGGGCGAATACGAGCAGTACTTC.

This clonotype has only a few counts. The CDR3 nucleotides read TGTGCCAGCGTTAGTGGACCCCCTGTTGGCTACACCTTC. Translating gives CASVSGPPVGYTF. V and J are TRBV12-3 or TRBV12-4 and TRBJ1-2; no definite D call. The CDR3 is 13 residues long. V shed 8 bases and J shed 7 bases, with 17 bases lying between them.

This clonotype has more than one count but fewer than ten. This chain connects TRBV7-2 to TRBJ1-2, with no clear D. This CDR3 has 14 residues. Germline values: CDR1 SGHTA, CDR2 FQGNSA. V lost 3 bases and J lost 4, with 12 bases in between. The CDR3: CASSFISSFYGYTF. The CDR3 DNA reads TGTGCCAGCAGCTTTATATCCAGCTTCTATGGCTACACCTTC.

This sequence joins TRBV19 and TRBJ1-2; D may be TRBD1 (5 bases). This CDR3 contains 13 residues. Trimming shortened V by 6 bases and J by 7 bases, and 15 bases separated the two germline ends. Germline CDR1 LNHDA, CDR2 SQIVND (reference sequence). The CDR3 sequence: CASSPTATSGYTF. CDR3 coding DNA: TGTGCCAGTAGCCCGACAGCCACTAGTGGCTACACCTTC.

The V call is TRBV28, the J call TRBJ1-2, with a possible D match to TRBD1 (5 bases). CDR1 MDHEN and CDR2 SYDVKM come from the germline V gene. The CDR3 sequence is 16 residues long. The V and J ends lost 3 bases and 8 bases respectively, with 22 bases between them. The CDR3 DNA reads as TGTGCCAGCAGTTTTAGGTTAGGCAGGGACGGCCTCGGCTACACCTTC. The encoded protein is CASSFRLGRDGLGYTF.

This sequence joins TRBV6-2 or TRBV6-3 and TRBJ2-1; 8 bases line up with TRBD2. This CDR3 spans 15 amino acids. V trimming: 7 bases; J trimming: 3 bases; junction bases outside the gene matches: 8. Germline lookup yields CDR1 MNHEY and CDR2 SVGEGT. CDR3 in DNA: TGTGCCAGCACCTTGGGACTAGGGAGCTACAATGAGCAGTTCTTC. Its translation is CASTLGLGSYNEQFF.

This clonotype was seen a few times. The chain employs TRBV29-1 and TRBJ2-1, with D perhaps matching TRBD2 (5 bases). The CDR3 sequence is 12 residues long. Germline-derived CDR1 and CDR2 are SQVTM and ANQGSEA. V was shortened by 7 bases and J by 7 bases, with 14 bases between the two germline ends. CDR3 sequence reads: CSAGGLRNEQFF. CDR3 DNA: TGCAGCGCCGGAGGCCTGAGGAATGAGCAGTTCTTC.

In its sample, this clonotype was seen a few times. The chain joins TRBV4-3 to TRBJ1-4, with D possibly matching TRBD1 (6 bases). V lost 0 bases to trimming and J lost 0 bases, with 11 bases between them. Per germline, CDR1 LGHNA and CDR2 YSLEER. The CDR3 covers 17 residues. This CDR3 reads CASSQEPTGTTNEKLFF. CDR3 bases: TGCGCCAGCAGCCAAGAACCGACAGGCACAACTAATGAAAAACTGTTTTTT.

This clonotype turned up a few times. The chain links TRBV5-1 to TRBJ2-1, with D possibly matching TRBD1 (6 bases). The V gene lost 1 base and the J gene lost 9 bases, with 17 bases spanning the gap. This CDR3 is 15 amino acids long. Germline assignment: CDR1 SGHRS and CDR2 YFSETQ. The CDR3 region has the DNA TGCGCCAGCAGCTTGTTAGGGGGATTCTCGGGTGAGCAGTTCTTC. This encodes CASSLLGGFSGEQFF. The full variable domain, rest sourced from reference TRBV5-1 and TRBJ2-1, is KAGVTQTPRYLIKTRGQQVTLSCSPISGHRSVSWYQQTPGQGLQFLFEYFSETQRNKGNFPGRFSGRQFSNSRSEMNVSTLELGDSALYLCASSLLGGFSGEQFFGPGTRLTVL.

The chain has TRBV12-3 or TRBV12-4 and TRBJ2-1, with a possible D match to TRBD2 (5 bases). The CDR3 loop spans 18 amino acids. Trimming shortened V by 3 bases and J by 0 bases, and 18 bases separated the two germline ends. CDR3 in DNA: TGTGCCAGCAGTTTCCGTGTTGACGAGGGAAGCTCCTACAATGAGCAGTTCTTC. Translating it yields CASSFRVDEGSSYNEQFF.

The chain couples TRBV14 to TRBJ2-7; D perhaps matches TRBD1 (7 bases). The J call may be wrong; the DNA end is better matched by TRBJ2-1. Germline CDR1 is SGHDN and CDR2 is FVKESK. The CDR3 spans 14 residues. Here the CDR3 reads CASSPKGRGQTQFF. The CDR3 bases are TGTGCCAGCAGCCCCAAGGGGCGGGGACAGACCCAGTTCTTC.

The gene calls are TRBV4-3 and TRBJ2-5; a weak D match, TRBD1 (5 bases). The CDR3 consists of 15 residues. Germline V gives CDR1 LGHNA, CDR2 YSLEER. Trimming shortened V by 3 bases and J by 1 base, and 12 bases separated the two germline ends. The CDR3 DNA reads as TGCGCCAGCAGCCACCACAGGAACCCCCAAGAGACCCAGTACTTC. Its protein is CASSHHRNPQETQYF.

This clonotype was seen a single time. The CDR3 reads CSARDRTGTGVSEQYF. The CDR3 DNA reads TGCAGTGCTAGAGACCGAACCGGGACAGGGGTCAGCGAGCAGTACTTC. This chain links TRBV20-1 with TRBJ2-7; 10 nucleotides align to TRBD1. The CDR3 length is 16 residues. Looked up from germline, CDR1 is DFQATT and CDR2 is SNEGSKA (reference sequence). Losses at the gene ends were 0 bases for V and 6 bases for J; bases not matched to a gene: 11.

The chain has TRBV14 and TRBJ1-2; TRBD1 might be the D (5 bases). The CDR3 sequence is 17 residues long. In germline, CDR1 is SGHDN, CDR2 FVKESK. With 2 bases removed from V and 3 bases from J, the gap between germline ends came to 19 bases. The CDR3 protein is CASSQPRVGEKDYGYTF. CDR3 DNA sequence: TGTGCCAGCAGCCAACCTAGGGTAGGGGAGAAAGACTATGGCTACACCTTC.

This sequence joins TRBV5-1 and TRBJ1-3; TRBD1 is a possible D gene (5 bases). Trimming stripped 4 bases from V and 4 bases from J, with 12 bases between. Germline values: CDR1 SGHRS, CDR2 YFSETQ. This CDR3 region has 14 residues. The CDR3 DNA reads TGCGCCAGCAGCGCCGGGGCCATCGGAAACACCATATATTTT. Amino acid sequence: CASSAGAIGNTIYF. Full variable domain (outside the CDR3, taken from reference TRBV5-1 and TRBJ1-3): KAGVTQTPRYLIKTRGQQVTLSCSPISGHRSVSWYQQTPGQGLQFLFEYFSETQRNKGNFPGRFSGRQFSNSRSEMNVSTLELGDSALYLCASSAGAIGNTIYFGEGSWLTVV.

For this clonotype: One junction end does not reproduce the germline sequence, and a read error may be involved. The rearrangement joins TRBV6-2 or TRBV6-3 to TRBJ1-2; D gene ambiguous. The CDR3 has 19 amino acids. Germline V lookup: CDR1 MNHEY, CDR2 SVGEGT. The CDR3 DNA reads TGTGTCAGCAGCCAGCCAATTCCGGGATATGACCTCTTTAACTATGGCTACACCTTC. Translation gives CVSSQPIPGYDLFNYGYTF.

This clonotype turned up a few times. This chain links TRBV15 with TRBJ2-2, with 7 bases aligning to TRBD1. Looked up from germline, CDR1 is LNHNV and CDR2 is YYDKDF (reference sequence). This CDR3 has 15 residues. V lost 6 bases to trimming and J lost 1 base; unmatched junction nucleotides: 5. CDR3 residues: CATRPRDRNTGELFF. DNA of the CDR3: TGTGCCACCAGACCCCGGGACAGGAACACCGGGGAGCTGTTTTTT.

This clonotype was detected only a few times. The chain is built from TRBV29-1 and TRBJ2-3; maybe TRBD1 (6 bases). From germline, CDR1 is SQVTM and CDR2 ANQGSEA. This CDR3 is 11 amino acids long. CDR3 sequence: CRVTGVDTQYF. The CDR3 DNA is TGCAGGGTGACAGGTGTAGATACGCAGTATTTT.

The chain is built from TRBV7-9 and TRBJ2-5, with D possibly being TRBD2 (6 bases). Germline lookup yields CDR1 SEHNR and CDR2 FQNEAQ (reference sequence). This CDR3 has 15 residues. Trimming pared 8 bases from V and 6 bases from J, leaving 22 bases between. CDR3 sequence reads: CASYHTGTPDQTQYF. CDR3 coding DNA: TGTGCCAGCTACCATACCGGGACTCCCGATCAGACCCAGTACTTC.